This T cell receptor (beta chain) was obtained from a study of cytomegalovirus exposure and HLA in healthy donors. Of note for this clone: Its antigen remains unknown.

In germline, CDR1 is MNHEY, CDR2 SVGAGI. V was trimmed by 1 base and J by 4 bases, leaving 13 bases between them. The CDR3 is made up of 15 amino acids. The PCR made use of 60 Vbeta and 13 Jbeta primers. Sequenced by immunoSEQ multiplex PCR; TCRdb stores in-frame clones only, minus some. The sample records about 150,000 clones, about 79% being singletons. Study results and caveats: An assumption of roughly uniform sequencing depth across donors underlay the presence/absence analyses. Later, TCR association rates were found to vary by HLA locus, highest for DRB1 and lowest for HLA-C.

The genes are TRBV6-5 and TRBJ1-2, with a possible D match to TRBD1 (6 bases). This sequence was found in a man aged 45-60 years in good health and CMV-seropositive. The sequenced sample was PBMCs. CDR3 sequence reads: CASSYWAGATYGYTF. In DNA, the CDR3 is TGTGCCAGCAGTTACTGGGCGGGGGCGACCTATGGCTACACCTTC.